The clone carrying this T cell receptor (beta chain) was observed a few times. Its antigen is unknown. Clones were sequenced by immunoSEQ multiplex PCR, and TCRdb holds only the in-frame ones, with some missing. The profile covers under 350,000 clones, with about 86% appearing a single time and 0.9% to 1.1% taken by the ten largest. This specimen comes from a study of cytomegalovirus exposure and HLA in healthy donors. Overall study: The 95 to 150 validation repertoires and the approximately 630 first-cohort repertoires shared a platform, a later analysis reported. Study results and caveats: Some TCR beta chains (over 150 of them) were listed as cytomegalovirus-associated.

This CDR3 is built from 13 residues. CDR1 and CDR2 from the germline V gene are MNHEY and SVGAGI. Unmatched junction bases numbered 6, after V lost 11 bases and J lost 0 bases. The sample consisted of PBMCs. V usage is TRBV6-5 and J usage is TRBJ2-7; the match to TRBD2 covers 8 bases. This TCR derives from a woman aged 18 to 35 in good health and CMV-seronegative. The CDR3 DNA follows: TGTGCCTCTTGGCGGGGGGACTCCTACGAGCAGTACTTC. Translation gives CASWRGDSYEQYF.